What follows are 26 T cell receptor beta chains derived from one specimen sequenced in a study of T cells in tuberculosis (dated by TCRdb to about 2018). Receptor amplification or capture employed the immunoSEQ multiplex PCR assay. Not all clones reach the TCRdb copy of this immuneACCESS table, which keeps in-frame sequences only. Checked studies attribute under half of the gap to unresolved V genes and leave the rest unexplained. Here the sample has around 26,000 clones; around 90% occur a single time. Roughly 17% of the sample comes from the top ten. The sequencing sample was made of PBMCs. These receptor sequences come from a donor aged 5-35 years with latent tuberculosis or without tuberculosis infection. Some clones in this sample may be carry-over from other donors' samples.

The chain recombines TRBV5-1 with TRBJ2-3; D is ambiguous. Per germline, CDR1 SGHRS and CDR2 YFSETQ. The V end lost 1 base, the J end lost 3 bases, and 3 bases lay between the germline ends. This CDR3 spans 12 amino acids. Here the CDR3 DNA reads TGCGCCAGCAGCTTGACAACAGATACGCAGTATTTT. Its protein product is CASSLTTDTQYF.

The chain carries TRBV23-1 and TRBJ1-1; TRBD1 matches 10 bases. TRBV23-1 is assigned to the ORF class and has an uncertain function. CDR3 length: 16 amino acids. With V trimmed by 4 bases and J by 1 base, 6 bases remained unmatched. The CDR3 coding sequence is TGCGCCAGCAGTCGAGGGACAGGGGCCCGGAACACTGAAGCTTTCTTT. Translated: CASSRGTGARNTEAFF.

The genes are TRBV6-5 and TRBJ2-2; 14 positions agree with TRBD2. With V trimmed by 0 bases and J by 6 bases, 0 bases remained unmatched. Germline CDR1 and CDR2: MNHEY and SVGAGI. CDR3 length: 16 amino acids. The CDR3 DNA follows: TGTGCCAGCAGTTACTCGACTAGCGGGGGGGCCGGGGAGCTGTTTTTT. Residues: CASSYSTSGGAGELFF.

The V and J genes are TRBV6-5 and TRBJ1-6; D remains unclear. Germline CDR1 reads MNHEY; CDR2 reads SVGAGI. The CDR3 sequence is 12 residues long. V was clipped by 6 bases and J by 5 bases, with 5 bases between them. The CDR3 spells CASRRDNSPLHF. For the CDR3, the DNA is TGTGCCAGCAGGCGGGATAATTCACCCCTCCACTTT.

CDR3 in DNA: TGTGCTAGTGGTTTGGCCGGGACAGGGGGCGGGGAGACCCAGTACTTC. Translated, it gives CASGLAGTGGGETQYF. The genes are TRBV12-5 and TRBJ2-5, with 12 nucleotides matching TRBD1. CDR1 LGHNT and CDR2 FRNRAP come from the germline V gene. CDR3 size: 16 residues. V lost 1 base and J lost 5; bases outside the gene matches: 5.

A few counts support this clone. The J gene is TRBJ2-5, the V gene TRBV7-7; D is uncertain. The CDR3 spans 15 residues. The V and J ends lost 0 bases and 0 bases respectively, with 8 bases between them. CDR1 is SSHAT, CDR2 FNYEAQ, per germline (reference sequence). The CDR3 DNA reads TGTGCCAGCAGCTTAGCGCTATCGTACCAAGAGACCCAGTACTTC. Amino acid sequence: CASSLALSYQETQYF.

In DNA form, the CDR3 reads TGTGCCAGCAGCTCCATGACAGGGAGCACTGAAGCTTTCTTT. Protein sequence: CASSSMTGSTEAFF. This chain joins TRBV7-2 and TRBJ1-1, with 7 bases matching TRBD1. This CDR3 has 14 residues. J gave up 4 bases and V 4 bases, and 6 bases lay outside the gene matches. Germline values: CDR1 SGHTA, CDR2 FQGNSA.

The chain employs TRBV5-6 and TRBJ1-1; 9 positions agree with TRBD1. V shed 4 bases, J shed 3 bases, and the junction held 7 bases outside the gene matches. Germline lookup yields CDR1 SGHDT and CDR2 YYEEEE. The CDR3 runs 15 residues. CDR3 amino acids: CASSNAGTGYTEAFF. Here the CDR3 DNA reads TGTGCCAGCAGCAATGCTGGGACAGGGTACACTGAAGCTTTCTTT.

The chain uses TRBV5-1 and TRBJ2-1; D is perhaps TRBD2 (5 bases). Germline assignment: CDR1 SGHRS and CDR2 YFSETQ. V gave up 0 bases and J gave up 2 bases, with 9 bases separating them. The CDR3 consists of 15 residues. The CDR3 coding sequence is TGCGCCAGCAGCTTGGAACTAGGCGCCTACAATGAGCAGTTCTTC. This codes for CASSLELGAYNEQFF.

This CDR3 reads CASSPTFTEPSYEQYF. The CDR3 DNA sequence: TGTGCCAGCAGTCCCACGTTTACGGAGCCCTCATACGAGCAGTACTTC. The rearrangement uses TRBV27 and TRBJ2-7; D ambiguous. Looked up from germline, CDR1 is MNHEY and CDR2 is SMNVEV (reference sequence). Trimming cost V 5 bases and J 4 bases, with 21 bases left between them. CDR3 length equals 16 residues.

The chain carries TRBV9 and TRBJ1-5; no clear D. CDR3 size: 13 residues. Trimming pared 0 bases from V and 5 bases from J, leaving 6 bases between. Germline V gene data show CDR1 as SGDLS and CDR2 as YYNGEE. DNA of the CDR3: TGTGCCAGCAGCGTAGTACCGGATCAGCCCCAGCATTTT. Encoded protein: CASSVVPDQPQHF.

V usage is TRBV19 and J usage is TRBJ1-6; D is perhaps TRBD1 (5 bases). The CDR3 is made up of 17 amino acids. Germline CDR1 LNHDA, CDR2 SQIVND (reference sequence). With 3 bases removed from V and 0 bases from J, the gap between germline ends came to 12 bases. For the CDR3, the DNA is TGTGCCAGTAGTATCGGACGGGGGAGCTCCTATAATTCACCCCTCCACTTT. Translated, it gives CASSIGRGSSYNSPLHF.

This sequence joins TRBV18 and TRBJ2-7; 8 bases match TRBD2. The CDR3 spans 17 residues. V lost 2 bases to trimming and J lost 3 bases; unmatched junction nucleotides: 12. Germline CDR1 reads KGHSH; CDR2 reads LQKENI. The CDR3 protein is CASSPGFGREGNYEQYF. The CDR3 bases are TGTGCCAGCTCACCAGGGTTCGGGAGGGAAGGGAACTACGAGCAGTACTTC.

The chain couples TRBV7-9 to TRBJ1-2; D might be TRBD1 (6 bases). Trimming shortened V by 4 bases and J by 4 bases, and 19 bases separated the two germline ends. The germline gives CDR1 SEHNR, CDR2 FQNEAQ (reference sequence). The CDR3 has 16 amino acids. The CDR3 bases are TGTGCCAGCAGCTCCATTTCCAGGGGCCCTTCCTATGGCTACACCTTC. Its translation is CASSSISRGPSYGYTF.

The chain links TRBV29-1 to TRBJ2-5, with D possibly TRBD2 on 6 matching bases. The CDR3 is made up of 12 amino acids. V lost 6 bases to trimming and J lost 0 bases, with 8 bases between them. Germline V lookup: CDR1 SQVTM, CDR2 ANQGSEA. The CDR3 coding sequence is TGCAGCGTCGGGACTCACCAAGAGACCCAGTACTTC. It is translated as CSVGTHQETQYF.

The chain recombines TRBV6-6 with TRBJ1-5; D is undetermined. Per the germline V gene, CDR1 is MNHNY and CDR2 is SVGAGI (reference sequence). This CDR3 has 15 residues. V gave up 8 bases and J gave up 2 bases, with 16 bases separating them. CDR3 loop: CASRPISIGNQPQHF. DNA of the CDR3: TGTGCCAGCCGCCCGATTAGCATTGGCAATCAGCCCCAGCATTTT.

J is TRBJ1-1 and V is TRBV2; TRBD1 might be the D (5 bases). The germline V gene encodes CDR1 SNHLY and CDR2 FYNNEI. The CDR3 covers 15 residues. Trimming stripped 2 bases from V and 1 base from J, with 11 bases between. CDR3 in amino acids: CASSERRQTNTEAFF. Here the CDR3 DNA reads TGTGCCAGCAGTGAACGAAGACAGACGAACACTGAAGCTTTCTTT.

The chain carries TRBV5-1 and TRBJ2-7, with 8 bases lining up with TRBD1. CDR3 length equals 13 residues. V dropped 3 bases and J dropped 7; count of bases not matched to a gene: 6. Germline CDR1 reads SGHRS; CDR2 reads YFSETQ. CDR3 amino acids: CASSSDRVREQYF. The CDR3 DNA is TGCGCCAGCAGCTCGGACAGGGTTAGGGAGCAGTACTTC.

V gene TRBV5-6 combines with J gene TRBJ1-1; D ambiguous. The CDR3 has 16 residues. Germline CDR1 is SGHDT and CDR2 is YYEEEE. V lost 3 bases, J lost 2 bases, and 17 bases lay in between. The CDR3 reads CASSSGTGAGNTEAFF. CDR3 nucleotide sequence: TGTGCCAGCAGCTCCGGCACGGGAGCGGGAAACACTGAAGCTTTCTTT.

V is TRBV2 and J is TRBJ1-2; tentative D call: TRBD1 (6 bases). Germline V gives CDR1 SNHLY, CDR2 FYNNEI. The CDR3 totals 17 residues. V lost 4 bases to trimming and J lost 0 bases, with 18 bases between them. The CDR3 reads CASSAKTGEGANYGYTF. The CDR3, as DNA: TGTGCCAGCAGTGCAAAGACAGGAGAAGGGGCTAACTATGGCTACACCTTC.

V usage is TRBV5-1 and J usage is TRBJ1-5; TRBD1 might be the D (6 bases). This CDR3 has 15 residues. V was clipped by 2 bases and J by 5 bases, with 14 bases between them. Germline assignment: CDR1 SGHRS and CDR2 YFSETQ. The CDR3 sequence: CASSFDTGTDQPQHF. The CDR3 coding sequence is TGCGCCAGCAGCTTCGATACAGGGACGGATCAGCCCCAGCATTTT.

This chain links TRBV19 with TRBJ1-5; D not certain. The CDR3 runs to 14 residues. V was trimmed by 3 bases and J by 5 bases, leaving 11 bases between them. Germline V lookup: CDR1 LNHDA, CDR2 SQIVND (reference sequence). The CDR3 DNA reads TGTGCCAGTAGTATGGCGAGGGCCCATCAGCCCCAGCATTTT. Translating it yields CASSMARAHQPQHF.

This chain connects TRBV6-5 to TRBJ1-4; TRBD1 might be the D (6 bases). Germline V gene lookup returns CDR1 MNHEY and CDR2 SVGAGI. Deletions cut 2 bases from V and 2 bases from J, with 12 bases between. The CDR3 is made up of 16 amino acids. CDR3 residues: CASSYESTGTNEKLFF. In nucleotides, the CDR3 is TGTGCCAGCAGTTACGAATCAACAGGGACTAATGAAAAACTGTTTTTT.

The chain is built from TRBV10-3 and TRBJ2-1; TRBD2 matches at 7 bases. The CDR3 runs to 15 residues. The V gene end was trimmed by 9 bases and the J gene end by 0 bases; junction bases not matched to a gene: 8. From germline, CDR1 is ENHRY and CDR2 SYGVKD. CDR3 nucleotides: TGTGCCATTGAGGGAGGGCTCAGCTCCTACAATGAGCAGTTCTTC. Its protein is CAIEGGLSSYNEQFF.

The rearrangement uses TRBV14 and TRBJ1-1; unclear D gene. The CDR3 loop spans 15 amino acids. V lost 0 bases and J 4 bases, leaving 12 bases between the germline ends. Germline V lookup: CDR1 SGHDN, CDR2 FVKESK. CDR3 bases: TGTGCCAGCAGCCAAGATCTGGCAGGTGGCACTGAAGCTTTCTTT. It is translated as CASSQDLAGGTEAFF.

As concerns this clone: Other nucleotide sequences in the sample specify the same CDR3. This chain uses TRBV5-1 with TRBJ1-3, with D perhaps TRBD1 (5 bases). The CDR3 spans 14 residues. Trimming left V 4 bases short and J 1 base short, with 9 bases between. Germline-derived CDR1 and CDR2 are SGHRS and YFSETQ. CDR3 nucleotide sequence: TGCGCCAGCAGCCTTGCAGGGTCTGGAAACACCATATATTTT. Translated, it gives CASSLAGSGNTIYF.